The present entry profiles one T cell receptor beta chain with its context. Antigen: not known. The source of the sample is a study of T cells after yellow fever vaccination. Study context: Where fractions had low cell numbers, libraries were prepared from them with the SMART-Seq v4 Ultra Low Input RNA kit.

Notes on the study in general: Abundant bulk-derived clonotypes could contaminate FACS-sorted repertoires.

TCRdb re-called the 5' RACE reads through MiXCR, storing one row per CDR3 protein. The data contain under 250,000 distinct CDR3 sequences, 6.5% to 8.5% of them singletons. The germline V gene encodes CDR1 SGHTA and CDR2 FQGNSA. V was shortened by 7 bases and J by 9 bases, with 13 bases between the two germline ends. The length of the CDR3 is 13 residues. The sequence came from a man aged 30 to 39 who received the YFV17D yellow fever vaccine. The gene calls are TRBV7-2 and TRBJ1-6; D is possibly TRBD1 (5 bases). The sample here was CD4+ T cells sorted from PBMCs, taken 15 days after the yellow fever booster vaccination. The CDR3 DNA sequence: TGTGCCAGCACTCTGGGTGGGACTTCACCCCTCCACTTT. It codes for CASTLGGTSPLHF.